The rows below give T cell receptor beta chains drawn from one sample of a study of cytotoxic CD8 clonotypes in ibrutinib-treated CLL. Libraries were prepared by immunoSEQ multiplex PCR; TCRdb keeps only in-frame clonotypes and omits some of them. Among 65,000 to 95,000 clones listed, about 86% were seen once. The material was PBMCs, obtained before ibrutinib treatment. Every receptor here comes from a human donor with chronic lymphocytic leukemia. CDR3s include the opening cysteine and the closing phenylalanine or tryptophan. The D gene is left open where the match is weak. Only part of the rows carry a size: once, few, many, or a class if the clone is expanded.

V: TRBV7-8
size: once
D: TRBD1
J: TRBJ2-3
CDR3: CASSTRPGQIDTQYF
DNA: TGTGCCAGCAGCACCAGACCGGGACAGATAGATACGCAGTATTTT

V: TRBV5-1
size: .
D: .
J: TRBJ2-7
CDR3: CASSRDLIYEQYF
DNA: TGCGCCAGCAGCCGGGACTTGATTTACGAGCAGTACTTC

V: TRBV19
size: once
D: .
J: TRBJ1-2
CDR3: CASQFQGGYGYTF
DNA: TGTGCCAGTCAATTTCAGGGTGGCTATGGCTACACCTTC

V: TRBV6-1
size: .
D: .
J: TRBJ2-7
CDR3: CASSPRTDSYEQYF
DNA: TGTGCCAGCAGTCCCCGGACCGATTCCTACGAGCAGTACTTC

V: TRBV6-5
size: .
D: TRBD1
J: TRBJ1-1
CDR3: CASSLDRDLVTEAFF
DNA: TGTGCCAGCAGTCTCGACAGGGATTTGGTCACTGAAGCTTTCTTT

V: TRBV7-9
size: .
D: .
J: TRBJ1-1
CDR3: CASSVGMNTEAFF
DNA: TGTGCCAGCTCAGTTGGGATGAACACTGAAGCTTTCTTT

V: TRBV9
size: .
D: .
J: TRBJ2-7
CDR3: CASSPPGTGNYEQYF
DNA: TGTGCCAGCAGCCCCCCGGGGACGGGGAACTACGAGCAGTACTTC

V: TRBV2
size: few
D: .
J: TRBJ2-4
CDR3: CASRDVDIQYF
DNA: TGTGCCAGCAGGGATGTGGACATTCAGTACTTC

V: TRBV2
size: .
D: .
J: TRBJ1-2
CDR3: CASSEGEGARRYTF
DNA: TGTGCCAGCAGTGAAGGGGAGGGCGCCAGACGCTACACCTTC

V: TRBV14
size: .
D: .
J: TRBJ1-1
CDR3: CASSLAGMNTEAFF
DNA: TGTGCCAGCAGCCTGGCGGGAATGAACACTGAAGCTTTCTTT

V: TRBV29-1
size: .
D: TRBD1
J: TRBJ2-2
CDR3: CSADRDNTGELFF
DNA: TGCAGCGCGGACAGGGATAACACCGGGGAGCTGTTTTTT

V: TRBV5-4
size: .
D: .
J: TRBJ2-7
CDR3: CASRRPGAGQQYF
DNA: TGTGCCAGCAGGCGACCGGGGGCAGGCCAGCAGTACTTC

V: TRBV5-4
size: .
D: .
J: TRBJ2-5
CDR3: CASSLIQSWAGVETQYF
DNA: TGTGCCAGCAGCTTGATTCAATCGTGGGCCGGGGTGGAGACCCAGTACTTC

V: TRBV7-9
size: .
D: TRBD1
J: TRBJ1-5
CDR3: CASSFSNWTGMAGQPQHF
DNA: TGTGCCAGCAGCTTCTCAAATTGGACAGGCATGGCTGGACAGCCCCAGCATTTT

V: TRBV19
size: .
D: TRBD1
J: TRBJ1-2
CDR3: CASKPTGAGNYGYTF
DNA: TGTGCCAGTAAACCTACAGGGGCGGGCAACTATGGCTACACCTTC

V: TRBV19
size: .
D: .
J: TRBJ1-5
CDR3: CASSILEGGISNQPQHF
DNA: TGTGCCAGTAGTATCTTGGAGGGTGGGATTAGCAATCAGCCCCAGCATTTT

V: TRBV7-2
size: .
D: TRBD2
J: TRBJ2-5
CDR3: CASSLVAGGAQETQYF
DNA: TGTGCCAGCAGCTTAGTAGCGGGAGGAGCACAAGAGACCCAGTACTTC

V: TRBV23-1
size: .
D: TRBD1
J: TRBJ2-5
CDR3: CASSRNSPPVNSTGSLETQYF
DNA: TGCGCCAGCAGTCGCAACTCCCCCCCGGTTAATTCGACAGGGTCCCTGGAGACCCAGTACTTC

V: TRBV29-1
size: .
D: .
J: TRBJ2-7
CDR3: CSVDRGPSYEQYF
DNA: TGCAGCGTTGATCGGGGCCCTTCTTACGAGCAGTACTTC